These 26 T cell receptor beta chains came from one sample sequenced in a study of T cells in Graves' hyperthyroidism and ophthalmopathy. Amplification of TCR beta CDR3 regions used RNA as the template. Researchers ran a first-round RT-PCR on the TCR CDR3 using the HTBI primer set. One entry per CDR3 protein results from TCRdb running MiXCR on the multiplex PCR reads. The sample records 530,000 or so distinct CDR3 sequences, more than 45% being singletons. Sequenced input: peripheral blood or thyroid tissue (not recorded which). Receptor source: a woman between 18 and 30 years old with Graves' hyperthyroidism.

There are many counts of this clonotype. This chain links TRBV14 with TRBJ2-5; 9 bases fit TRBD2. Unmatched junction bases numbered 13, after V lost 3 bases and J lost 5 bases. CDR3 length: 17 amino acids. Germline V CDR1 and CDR2: SGHDN, FVKESK. This CDR3 reads CASSHSWRLAGVETQYF. In DNA, the CDR3 is TGTGCCAGCAGCCATAGCTGGAGGTTAGCGGGAGTGGAGACCCAGTACTTC.

The chain combines TRBV4-1 with TRBJ2-2; D possibly corresponds to TRBD2 (6 bases). V lost 7 bases, J lost 11 bases, and 14 bases lay in between. The CDR3 has 12 residues. Germline CDR1 is MGHRA and CDR2 is YSYEKL. This CDR3 is CASTEVGGELFF. CDR3 DNA sequence: TGCGCCAGCACCGAGGTGGGAGGAGAGCTGTTTTTT.

This clonotype turned up a few times. The chain carries TRBV27 and TRBJ1-4, with D possibly matching TRBD1 (6 bases). The V and J ends lost 3 bases and 7 bases respectively, with 12 bases between them. The CDR3 has 14 residues. Germline CDR1 and CDR2: MNHEY and SMNVEV (reference sequence). In DNA, the CDR3 is TGTGCCAGCAGTTTTTTTGGGGGCGGTGAAAAACTGTTTTTT. Translation gives CASSFFGGGEKLFF.

This clonotype was counted many times. V and J are TRBV7-7 and TRBJ2-2; D may be TRBD1 (7 bases). Trimming shortened V by 6 bases and J by 3 bases, and 20 bases separated the two germline ends. The CDR3 sequence is 17 residues long. Looked up from germline, CDR1 is SSHAT and CDR2 is FNYEAQ (reference sequence). CDR3 DNA: TGTGCCAGCAGTCGAGAGGGCGGGACAGCGTACACCGGGGAGCTGTTTTTT. This translates into CASSREGGTAYTGELFF.

This clonotype was observed a handful of times. The chain couples TRBV6-2 or TRBV6-3 to TRBJ1-5, with a weak D call TRBD1 (6 bases). CDR3 length: 16 residues. The V end lost 4 bases, the J end lost 3 bases, and 16 bases lay between the germline ends. The germline V gene has CDR1 MNHEY and CDR2 SVGEGT. The CDR3 DNA sequence: TGTGCCAGCAGTTCCTGGGGGCAGGGTTTCAATCAGCCCCAGCATTTT. Encoded protein: CASSSWGQGFNQPQHF.

This clonotype was found many times. The rearrangement uses TRBV6-1 and TRBJ1-2, with TRBD1 matching over 12 bases. J lost 0 bases, V lost 4 bases, and 3 bases had no gene match. The germline CDR1 and CDR2 sequences are MNHNS and SASEGT. The CDR3 runs 16 residues. CDR3 amino acids: CASSVGQGATNYGYTF. CDR3 in DNA: TGTGCCAGCAGTGTGGGACAGGGGGCAACTAACTATGGCTACACCTTC.

The genes are TRBV29-1 and TRBJ1-2; a weak D match, TRBD1 (5 bases). Looked up from germline, CDR1 is SQVTM and CDR2 is ANQGSEA. V lost 5 bases and J lost 7, with 17 bases in between. The CDR3 consists of 13 residues. The CDR3 DNA sequence: TGCAGCGTTACGACTGAGGGACGTTCTGGCTACACCTTC. Protein: CSVTTEGRSGYTF.

V gene TRBV27 combines with J gene TRBJ2-7; D gene unclear. Germline V gives CDR1 MNHEY, CDR2 SMNVEV (reference sequence). Trimming removed 6 bases from V and 3 bases from J, with 12 bases in between. The CDR3 length is 13 residues. CDR3 sequence: CASSPLTSYEQYF. DNA of the CDR3: TGTGCCAGCAGCCCTCTGACAAGCTACGAGCAGTACTTC.

The chain couples TRBV29-1 to TRBJ1-1, with D perhaps TRBD1 (6 bases). V was trimmed by 6 bases and J by 4 bases, leaving 9 bases between them. Per germline, CDR1 SQVTM and CDR2 ANQGSEA. CDR3 length equals 11 residues. The CDR3 region is CSVTGSTEAFF. CDR3 coding DNA: TGCAGCGTCACAGGGTCCACTGAAGCTTTCTTT.

The V and J genes are TRBV18 and TRBJ2-7, with 10 nucleotides matching TRBD2. Germline values: CDR1 KGHSH, CDR2 LQKENI. V lost 4 bases to trimming and J lost 0 bases; unmatched junction nucleotides: 3. The CDR3 contains 15 residues. This CDR3 is CASSRRTSGSYEQYF. CDR3 in DNA: TGTGCCAGCTCACGAAGGACTAGCGGCTCCTACGAGCAGTACTTC.

This clonotype showed up many times. Here the CDR3 DNA reads TGTGCCAGCAGCCTTCAGCGGGCACTCAGCTCCTACGAGCAGTACTTC. Its protein product is CASSLQRALSSYEQYF. The chain uses TRBV6-5 and TRBJ2-7; tentatively, D is TRBD2 (6 bases). Germline lookup yields CDR1 MNHEY and CDR2 SVGAGI. The CDR3 runs to 16 residues. Deletions cut 6 bases from V and 0 bases from J, with 18 bases between.

This clonotype came up many times. The J gene is TRBJ1-4, the V gene TRBV5-4, with TRBD1 as a possible D gene (5 bases). The V gene's germline CDR1 is SGHNT and CDR2 YYREEE (reference sequence). Trimming took 4 bases from V and 6 from J, leaving 13 bases between them. The CDR3 is 14 residues long. The chain's CDR3 is CASSPDRTYEKLFF. Here the CDR3 DNA reads TGTGCCAGCAGCCCAGACAGAACCTATGAAAAACTGTTTTTT.

This clonotype was seen only once. The chain couples TRBV7-2 to TRBJ1-1; D unresolved. The CDR3 has 12 residues. Trimming took 4 bases from V and 6 from J, leaving 9 bases between them. CDR1 SGHTA and CDR2 FQGNSA come from the germline V gene. The CDR3 nucleotides are TGTGCCAGCAGCTCCGGATTCTCTGAAGCTTTCTTT. It is translated as CASSSGFSEAFF.

This clonotype came up many times. The V gene is TRBV29-1, the J gene TRBJ1-1, with 7 bases that match TRBD1. The germline CDR1 and CDR2 sequences are SQVTM and ANQGSEA. The CDR3 length is 13 residues. V shed 5 bases and J 6 bases; nucleotides not matched to a gene: 9. The CDR3 loop reads CSVHTGVMAEAFF. The CDR3 nucleotides read TGCAGCGTTCACACAGGGGTAATGGCTGAAGCTTTCTTT.

The chain couples TRBV7-1 to TRBJ2-7; TRBD1 matches at 7 bases. TRBV7-1 is classed as an ORF, of uncertain function. The CDR3 length is 12 residues. Losses at the gene ends were 8 bases for V and 5 bases for J; bases not matched to a gene: 6. The CDR3 sequence is CASRRQGNEQYF. For the CDR3, the DNA is TGTGCCAGCCGACGACAGGGAAACGAGCAGTACTTC.

This clonotype occurred many times. The chain couples TRBV7-6 to TRBJ1-5; a possible D gene is TRBD1 (5 bases). This CDR3 has 17 residues. Per the germline V gene, CDR1 is SGHVS and CDR2 is FNYEAQ. The V end was cut by 5 bases, the J end by 6 bases, with 23 bases between. This chain's CDR3 is CASSPSPPWQGAQPQHF. The CDR3 DNA reads as TGTGCCAGCAGCCCCTCACCCCCCTGGCAGGGAGCTCAGCCCCAGCATTTT.

This CDR3 reads CASSAGSAGNYEQYF. CDR3 nucleotides: TGTGCCAGCAGCGCCGGTTCAGCGGGGAACTACGAGCAGTACTTC. V gene TRBV5-6 combines with J gene TRBJ2-7; 7 nucleotides agree with TRBD2. J was trimmed by 3 bases and V by 4 bases; bases with no gene match: 10. The germline gives CDR1 SGHDT, CDR2 YYEEEE. The CDR3 runs 15 residues.

The chain is built from TRBV12-3 or TRBV12-4 and TRBJ1-4; the D is unclear. This CDR3 spans 14 amino acids. The V end was cut by 3 bases, the J end by 7 bases, with 12 bases between. DNA of the CDR3: TGTGCCAGCAGTTTTGCGGTGAATGGTGAAAAACTGTTTTTT. Translated, it gives CASSFAVNGEKLFF.

Details on this clonotype: A much larger clone lies one base from this, so it may be a read error. V usage is TRBV7-2 and J usage is TRBJ2-2; no firm D call. The germline gives CDR1 SGHTA, CDR2 FQGNSA. The CDR3 consists of 11 residues. The ends were cut back, 10 bases at V and 3 bases at J, with 6 bases in the middle. CDR3 in DNA: TGTGCCACCGCGGACACCGGGGAGCTGTTTTTT. Protein sequence: CATADTGELFF.

This clonotype was found many times. J is TRBJ2-2 and V is TRBV20-1, with 8 bases fitting TRBD1. The V gene's germline CDR1 is DFQATT and CDR2 SNEGSKA (reference sequence). Trimming cost V 5 bases and J 1 base; bases outside gene matches: 9. This CDR3 contains 16 residues. CDR3 bases: TGCAGTGCTGGAGGGACGGGGACAGGGAACACCGGGGAGCTGTTTTTT. Translation: CSAGGTGTGNTGELFF.

This clonotype was counted at least ten times. This chain links TRBV9 with TRBJ1-5; D perhaps matches TRBD1 (5 bases). The CDR3 contains 15 residues. V lost 0 bases and J 6 bases, leaving 13 bases between the germline ends. Germline assignment: CDR1 SGDLS and CDR2 YYNGEE. CDR3 coding DNA: TGTGCCAGCAGCGTAGCTAGGCAGGGAAGTCAGCCCCAGCATTTT. Translating it yields CASSVARQGSQPQHF.

This clonotype was counted ten times or more. The chain carries TRBV20-1 and TRBJ1-4, with D perhaps TRBD1 (6 bases). Per germline, CDR1 DFQATT and CDR2 SNEGSKA (reference sequence). Trimming stripped 3 bases from V and 7 bases from J, with 15 bases between. CDR3 length equals 14 residues. CDR3 sequence (DNA): TGCAGTGCTAGTTGGGGGGCTTTTGGTGAAAAACTGTTTTTT. Amino acids: CSASWGAFGEKLFF.

This chain joins TRBV7-3 and TRBJ2-5, with TRBD1 as a possible D gene (5 bases). This CDR3 is 16 amino acids long. Trimming took 0 bases from V and 1 from J, leaving 12 bases between them. Germline assignment: CDR1 SGHTA and CDR2 FQGTGA. The CDR3 is CASSLTGTQGQETQYF. The CDR3 nucleotides read TGTGCCAGCAGCTTAACTGGTACCCAGGGCCAAGAGACCCAGTACTTC.

There are many counts of this clonotype. The chain links TRBV19 to TRBJ1-5, with D uncertain. The CDR3 sequence is 14 residues long. Trimming removed 6 bases from V and 1 base from J, with 10 bases in between. Per the germline V gene, CDR1 is LNHDA and CDR2 is SQIVND (reference sequence). The CDR3 sequence: CASRFVLSNQPQHF. The CDR3, as DNA: TGTGCCAGTAGGTTCGTCCTAAGCAATCAGCCCCAGCATTTT.

This clonotype has a handful of counts. V and J are TRBV20-1 and TRBJ2-7; 14 positions match TRBD2. In germline, CDR1 is DFQATT, CDR2 SNEGSKA (reference sequence). The CDR3 has 16 residues. The V gene end was trimmed by 1 base and the J gene end by 2 bases; junction bases not matched to a gene: 4. The CDR3 reads CSARGGTSGSPYEQYF. The CDR3 DNA sequence: TGCAGTGCTAGAGGGGGGACTAGCGGGAGTCCCTACGAGCAGTACTTC.

The chain combines TRBV18 with TRBJ2-2; D is undetermined. Germline V gene data show CDR1 as KGHSH and CDR2 as LQKENI. Deletions cut 3 bases from V and 2 bases from J, with 10 bases between. This CDR3 has 15 residues. The CDR3 region has the DNA TGTGCCAGCTCACCTGGAATCGGCAACACCGGGGAGCTGTTTTTT. The encoded protein is CASSPGIGNTGELFF. The whole variable domain, remainder taken from reference TRBV18 and TRBJ2-2, is NAGVMQNPRHLVRRRGQEARLRCSPMKGHSHVYWYRQLPEEGLKFMVYLQKENIIDESGMPKERFSAEFPKEGPSILRIQQVVRGDSAAYFCASSPGIGNTGELFFGEGSRLTVL.